Below are 24 T cell receptor beta chains sequenced from a single sample in a study of shared clonotypes between healthy human individuals. Clones were read by immunoSEQ multiplex PCR, and TCRdb kept only the in-frame ones, dropping some. The table shows about 1.5 million clones, with nearly 99% occurring only once. Sequenced: naive CD4+ T cells sorted from blood. Regarding subset: CD45RA+ positively selected. Receptor source: a man aged 25-45 years in good health.

CDR3 sequence (DNA): TGTGCCATCAAGGCGTGGGCGGGTAGCACAGATACGCAGTATTTT. As protein: CAIKAWAGSTDTQYF. This chain links TRBV10-3 with TRBJ2-3, with a weak D call TRBD2 (5 bases). The V end was cut by 7 bases, the J end by 0 bases, with 14 bases between. This CDR3 is 15 amino acids long. Germline V gene data show CDR1 as ENHRY and CDR2 as SYGVKD.

The J gene is TRBJ2-7, the V gene TRBV28; D is undetermined. V was shortened by 6 bases and J by 6 bases, with 18 bases between the two germline ends. This CDR3 region has 14 residues. CDR1 and CDR2 (germline): MDHEN, SYDVKM. CDR3 coding DNA: TGTGCCAGCAGCATCCTGGACGCGTTTTTCGAGCAGTACTTC. It is translated as CASSILDAFFEQYF.

This chain joins TRBV5-6 and TRBJ1-1, with D tentatively TRBD1 (5 bases). Trimming took off 4 bases at V and 3 bases at J, with 19 bases between the two ends. Germline values: CDR1 SGHDT, CDR2 YYEEEE. This CDR3 comprises 16 residues. The CDR3, as DNA: TGTGCCAGCAGCCCTGATCAGAGGGGCCTGGACACTGAAGCTTTCTTT. Its protein is CASSPDQRGLDTEAFF.

The chain combines TRBV19 with TRBJ2-4, with D maybe TRBD1 (6 bases). Trimming took off 3 bases at V and 5 bases at J, with 14 bases between the two ends. Germline assignment: CDR1 LNHDA and CDR2 SQIVND (reference sequence). This CDR3 is 15 amino acids long. The CDR3 reads CASSMQGAGENIQYF. For the CDR3, the DNA is TGTGCCAGTAGTATGCAAGGGGCAGGGGAAAACATTCAGTACTTC.

This chain links TRBV7-3 with TRBJ2-1; D unclear. Per the germline V gene, CDR1 is SGHTA and CDR2 is FQGTGA. The CDR3 contains 12 residues. V shed 5 bases and J shed 10 bases, with 12 bases lying between them. The CDR3 region has the DNA TGTGCCAGCAGCCTAGGGCGGAAAGAGCAGTTCTTC. It translates to CASSLGRKEQFF.

The chain links TRBV7-9 to TRBJ2-5; the D is unclear. V was clipped by 8 bases and J by 0 bases, with 13 bases between them. Germline V gene lookup returns CDR1 SEHNR and CDR2 FQNEAQ (reference sequence). The length of the CDR3 is 14 residues. The CDR3 region is CASQLVGNQETQYF. The CDR3 DNA reads TGTGCCAGCCAATTGGTAGGGAACCAAGAGACCCAGTACTTC.

The V and J genes are TRBV21-1 and TRBJ2-3; the table's TRBD2 call for D was not verified on the DNA. TRBV21-1 is annotated as a pseudogene. The CDR3 totals 21 residues. The CDR3 is CASSKAGGYETKRDCTDTQYF. The CDR3 nucleotides are TGTGCCAGCAGCAAAGCGGGGGGGTACGAAACGAAGCGGGACTGCACAGATACGCAGTATTTT.

As regards this clone: Other DNA sequences of this sample code for an identical CDR3. The genes are TRBV9 and TRBJ1-1; the D is unclear. CDR1 SGDLS and CDR2 YYNGEE come from the germline V gene. The V end was cut by 0 bases, the J end by 8 bases, with 11 bases between. This CDR3 is built from 13 residues. CDR3 protein: CASSVAVGAEAFF. The DNA for the CDR3 is TGTGCCAGCAGCGTAGCAGTTGGAGCCGAAGCTTTCTTT.

This chain joins TRBV7-2 and TRBJ2-1; D is possibly TRBD1 (6 bases). V was cut by 2 bases and J by 6 bases, with 14 bases left in between. This CDR3 comprises 15 residues. Germline values: CDR1 SGHTA, CDR2 FQGNSA. The CDR3 spells CASSLRGQQSNEQFF. CDR3 nucleotides: TGTGCCAGCAGCTTACGAGGACAGCAAAGCAATGAGCAGTTCTTC.

This rearrangement joins TRBV5-1 to TRBJ2-5; 10 bases are a match to TRBD1. CDR1 SGHRS and CDR2 YFSETQ come from the germline V gene. The J segment lost 0 bases and the V segment lost 3 bases, leaving 5 bases of the junction unmatched. CDR3 length: 16 residues. The CDR3, as DNA: TGCGCCAGCAGCTCCGGGGACAGGGGCTACCAAGAGACCCAGTACTTC. This encodes CASSSGDRGYQETQYF. Full variable domain (outside the CDR3, taken from reference TRBV5-1 and TRBJ2-5): KAGVTQTPRYLIKTRGQQVTLSCSPISGHRSVSWYQQTPGQGLQFLFEYFSETQRNKGNFPGRFSGRQFSNSRSEMNVSTLELGDSALYLCASSSGDRGYQETQYFGPGTRLLVL.

The rearrangement links TRBV6-1 to TRBJ1-5; D gene ambiguous. Germline CDR1 MNHNS, CDR2 SASEGT. The length of the CDR3 is 13 residues. Trimming pared 8 bases from V and 0 bases from J, leaving 8 bases between. The CDR3, as DNA: TGTGCCAGCGGGAGGTATAGCAATCAGCCCCAGCATTTT. Its translation: CASGRYSNQPQHF.

J is TRBJ2-1 and V is TRBV7-8; 9 positions match TRBD2. Germline loops: CDR1 SGHVS, CDR2 FQNEAQ. Losses at the gene ends were 3 bases for V and 9 bases for J; bases not matched to a gene: 6. The CDR3 consists of 14 residues. CDR3 sequence: CASSLLASGAEQFF. The DNA for the CDR3 is TGTGCCAGCAGCTTGTTGGCTAGCGGGGCTGAGCAGTTCTTC.

The chain recombines TRBV2 with TRBJ1-2, with D unresolved. Trimming stripped 7 bases from V and 0 bases from J, with 9 bases between. The CDR3 is 13 amino acids. CDR1 SNHLY and CDR2 FYNNEI come from the germline V gene. The CDR3 region is CASMARPNYGYTF. CDR3 DNA: TGTGCCAGCATGGCCCGACCTAACTATGGCTACACCTTC.

The chain employs TRBV6-5 and TRBJ2-2; D unclear. Germline values: CDR1 MNHEY, CDR2 SVGAGI. Trimming left V 5 bases short and J 7 bases short, with 14 bases between. The CDR3 extends over 14 amino acids. CDR3 coding DNA: TGTGCCAGCAGTGACTGGAGTGGCAGCGGGGAGCTGTTTTTT. Translated: CASSDWSGSGELFF.

This chain links TRBV5-4 with TRBJ2-7; 9 bases match TRBD1. The V gene's germline CDR1 is SGHNT and CDR2 YYREEE (reference sequence). The CDR3 is 14 amino acids. The junction had 8 bases not matched to a gene; V was cut back by 4 bases and J by 6 bases. CDR3 bases: TGTGCCAGCAGCGTCCGGGACAGGGCGGGCGAGCAGTACTTC. This translates into CASSVRDRAGEQYF.

The rearrangement links TRBV14 to TRBJ1-4; TRBD1 matches at 7 bases. V trimming: 1 base; J trimming: 7 bases; junction bases outside the gene matches: 6. The germline V gene has CDR1 SGHDN and CDR2 FVKESK. The CDR3 contains 15 residues. The CDR3 loop reads CASSQGGTVTEKLFF. The CDR3, as DNA: TGTGCCAGCAGCCAAGGAGGGACAGTTACTGAAAAACTGTTTTTT.

The chain carries TRBV18 and TRBJ1-5; 10 nucleotides line up with TRBD1. With 3 bases clipped from V and 6 bases from J, the junction kept 5 bases outside the gene matches. CDR3 length: 15 amino acids. Germline V gene sequence: CDR1 KGHSH, CDR2 LQKENI. CDR3 residues: CASSPGQGLGQPQHF. In nucleotides, the CDR3 is TGTGCCAGCTCACCGGGACAGGGGTTGGGTCAGCCCCAGCATTTT.

This clone was detected once. This chain links TRBV2 with TRBJ2-2; 8 nucleotides agree with TRBD2. Germline lookup yields CDR1 SNHLY and CDR2 FYNNEI. V lost 6 bases and J lost 7; bases outside the gene matches: 4. The CDR3 has 13 amino acids. In DNA, the CDR3 is TGTGCCAGCAGCCCCCGGGAGGGCGGGGAGCTGTTTTTT. Residues: CASSPREGGELFF.

The chain employs TRBV19 and TRBJ1-1; D ambiguous. Trimming shortened V by 4 bases and J by 5 bases, and 14 bases separated the two germline ends. This CDR3 comprises 14 residues. The germline gives CDR1 LNHDA, CDR2 SQIVND (reference sequence). As DNA, the CDR3 is TGTGCCAGTAGTAGACAAGTTTCCGCGACTGAAGCTTTCTTT. It translates to CASSRQVSATEAFF. The whole variable domain, filled in from reference TRBV19 and TRBJ1-1, reads DGGITQSPKYLFRKEGQNVTLSCEQNLNHDAMYWYRQDPGQGLRLIYYSQIVNDFQKGDIAEGYSVSREKKESFPLTVTSAQKNPTAFYLCASSRQVSATEAFFGQGTRLTVV.

The table lists this clone with a count of one. The V and J genes are TRBV7-8 and TRBJ2-7; D gene unclear. Germline CDR1 SGHVS, CDR2 FQNEAQ. V was clipped by 4 bases and J by 0 bases, with 22 bases between them. The CDR3 sequence is 18 residues long. The CDR3 DNA reads as TGTGCCAGCAGCTCCTCCTCACTACCTAAATTTAACTCCTACGAGCAGTACTTC. Protein sequence: CASSSSSLPKFNSYEQYF.

The rearrangement uses TRBV19 and TRBJ2-7, with D uncertain. The CDR3 spans 14 residues. V lost 4 bases, J lost 6 bases, and 16 bases lay in between. CDR1 LNHDA and CDR2 SQIVND come from the germline V gene (reference sequence). CDR3 protein: CASSTHAGPSEQYF. CDR3 coding DNA: TGTGCCAGTAGTACCCACGCCGGACCGAGCGAGCAGTACTTC. The whole variable domain, filled in from reference TRBV19 and TRBJ2-7, reads DGGITQSPKYLFRKEGQNVTLSCEQNLNHDAMYWYRQDPGQGLRLIYYSQIVNDFQKGDIAEGYSVSREKKESFPLTVTSAQKNPTAFYLCASSTHAGPSEQYFGPGTRLTVT.

The chain recombines TRBV10-3 with TRBJ2-3; 7 positions match TRBD1. CDR3 length: 19 amino acids. V gave up 6 bases and J gave up 2 bases; unmatched junction bases: 20. Germline-derived CDR1 and CDR2 are ENHRY and SYGVKD. The CDR3 spells CAIRPARQGPSIFTDTQYF. The CDR3, as DNA: TGTGCCATCAGACCCGCTAGACAGGGACCCTCGATCTTCACAGATACGCAGTATTTT.

The chain is built from TRBV19 and TRBJ2-3; 7 bases fit TRBD2. Germline CDR1 and CDR2: LNHDA and SQIVND (reference sequence). This CDR3 contains 14 residues. V lost 5 bases to trimming and J lost 2 bases; unmatched junction nucleotides: 4. The chain's CDR3 is CASSAGLTTDTQYF. The CDR3 coding sequence is TGTGCCAGTAGTGCGGGACTAACCACAGATACGCAGTATTTT.

For this clone: Distinct nucleotide sequences in the sample also encode this CDR3. The rearrangement links TRBV7-9 to TRBJ1-1, with D unclear. Germline CDR1 and CDR2: SEHNR and FQNEAQ (reference sequence). This CDR3 is 13 amino acids long. V gave up 2 bases and J gave up 2 bases, with 6 bases separating them. The CDR3 loop reads CASSLQENTEAFF. As DNA, the CDR3 is TGTGCCAGCAGCTTACAAGAAAACACTGAAGCTTTCTTT. The whole variable domain, filled in from reference TRBV7-9 and TRBJ1-1, reads DTGVSQNPRHKITKRGQNVTFRCDPISEHNRLYWYRQTLGQGPEFLTYFQNEAQLEKSRLLSDRFSAERPKGSFSTLEIQRTEQGDSAMYLCASSLQENTEAFFGQGTRLTVV.